These 5 T cell receptor beta chains came from one sample sequenced in a study of OX40 agonist ivuxolimab in advanced cancers. Sequencing was performed with immunoSEQ multiplex PCR; in TCRdb, only in-frame clones are kept and a portion is missing. The table includes fewer than 45,000 clones, around 89% detected once. The sample consisted of CD4+ or CD8+ T cells sorted from blood, taken in a trial of the OX40 agonist ivuxolimab. These receptor sequences come from an adult with an advanced solid tumor such as melanoma, head and neck, liver or kidney cancer.

The chain links TRBV9 to TRBJ1-4; D is unclear. This CDR3 contains 14 residues. Germline V gene lookup returns CDR1 SGDLS and CDR2 YYNGEE. The V and J ends lost 0 bases and 6 bases respectively, with 9 bases between them. The DNA for the CDR3 is TGTGCCAGCAGCGTAGCCCACCGCGATGAAAAACTGTTTTTT. Amino acid sequence: CASSVAHRDEKLFF.

J is TRBJ1-1 and V is TRBV12-2; the table gives TRBD1 as D, unverified against the DNA. TRBV12-2 is reported as a pseudogene. The CDR3 totals 13 residues. This CDR3 reads CASRCLQGTEAFF. As DNA, the CDR3 is TGTGCAAGTCGCTGCTTACAGGGGACTGAAGCTTTCTTT.

V gene TRBV7-3 combines with J gene TRBJ2-1, with a weak D call TRBD1 (5 bases). V lost 0 bases and J lost 9, with 18 bases in between. The CDR3 totals 16 residues. Germline CDR1 SGHTA, CDR2 FQGTGA. The DNA of the CDR3 is TGTGCCAGCAGCTTAACGAGAATAGCTGGGGCTGGTGAGCAGTTCTTC. Translated: CASSLTRIAGAGEQFF.

CDR3 sequence (DNA): TGTGCTCGTTACAGGGACACCGGGGAGCTGTTTTTT. This gives the protein CARYRDTGELFF. The chain carries TRBV2 and TRBJ2-2, with TRBD1 as a possible D gene (6 bases). The CDR3 runs 12 residues. Germline V gene data show CDR1 as SNHLY and CDR2 as FYNNEI.

The gene calls are TRBV15 and TRBJ1-3; unclear D gene. The CDR3 covers 17 residues. Germline CDR1 is LNHNV and CDR2 is YYDKDF (reference sequence). V lost 1 base and J lost 0, with 13 bases in between. The CDR3 spells CATSRGGTAVSGNTIYF. CDR3 bases: TGTGCCACCAGCAGAGGAGGAACAGCCGTCTCTGGAAACACCATATATTTT.